This T cell receptor (beta chain) was sequenced for a study of blood T cell repertoires in COVID-19. Data came from immunoSEQ multiplex PCR; TCRdb stores just in-frame clones and leaves some out. The repertoire consists of about 400,000 clones, with about 85% occurring once and the leading ten covering 1.5% to 2%. This CDR3 is built from 16 residues. With V trimmed by 0 bases and J by 0 bases, 1 base remained unmatched. CDR1 is LGHDT and CDR2 is YNNKEL in the germline V gene (reference sequence). The chain combines TRBV3-1 (or the pseudogene TRBV3-2) with TRBJ2-1; 8 positions match TRBD2. Sequences were obtained from PBMCs or T cells enriched from blood (not recorded which). This receptor was obtained from a woman aged 18-29 years with acute COVID-19. The CDR3 region is CASSQDSGSSYNEQFF. The CDR3 nucleotides read TGTGCCAGCAGCCAAGACAGCGGGAGCTCCTACAATGAGCAGTTCTTC.